The clone carrying this T cell receptor (beta chain) was picked up a small number of times. With a much larger clone just one base away, this may be a read error. This entry is derived from a study of blood T cells in healthy people across ages. At the level of the study: Through template switching, about one barcoded beta molecule was captured per two T cells, as measured in model experiments.

A second PCR, run for roughly 7 to 11 cycles, used a sample-barcoded 5' primer plus a J-beta primer mix. The template-switch adaptor was a 5' adaptor with 12 random nucleotides. It tagged each cDNA molecule. TCRdb re-analysed the 5' RACE reads in MiXCR, keeping a single row per CDR3 protein. The sample records roughly 680,000 distinct CDR3 sequences, around 50% being singletons. V was shortened by 3 bases and J by 7 bases, with 13 bases between the two germline ends. Germline V gene sequence: CDR1 SQVTM, CDR2 ANQGSEA. The CDR3 is 12 amino acids. This chain joins TRBV29-1 and TRBJ2-7; possibly TRBD1 or TRBD2 for D (6 bases each). The sample consisted of blood. The sequence was obtained from a woman older than 75 in good health. CDR3 bases: TGCAGCGTTGACAGGGGAGGCGATGAGCAGTACTTC. It is translated as CSVDRGGDEQYF.